The clone carrying this TCR beta chain has more than one count but fewer than ten. TCRdb keeps only in-frame clones here, not all; method: immunoSEQ multiplex PCR. The top ten clones hold roughly 1.9% of a sample with fewer than 400,000 clones, around 84% of them seen once. This sample was included in a study of Ad26.COV2.S vaccination and SARS-CoV-2 variants. Study-level information: The vaccine Ad26.COV2.S was put into the muscle once, or twice with 56 days between.

Treatment meaning: 15 to 20 received Ad26.COV2.S at low or high dose, single or two shots; about five received placebo; per-sample allocation not given. Repertoires come from day 63 after the first vaccine or placebo injection. This CDR3 contains 10 residues. Per germline, CDR1 LNHDA and CDR2 SQIVND (reference sequence). V gave up 2 bases and J gave up 8 bases, with 3 bases separating them. The clonotype comes from a person between 18 and 65 years old who received the Ad26.COV2.S COVID-19 vaccine or a placebo. This chain links TRBV19 with TRBJ1-1, with D hard to call. This specimen was peripheral blood, taken in a trial of Ad26.COV2.S vaccine versus placebo. This CDR3 reads CASSIREAFF. The CDR3, as DNA: TGTGCCAGTAGTATAAGGGAAGCTTTCTTT.